The 5 T cell receptor beta chains presented below share a single source sample, sequenced in a study of blood T cell repertoires in COVID-19 (dated by TCRdb to about 2020). The library was obtained by the immunoSEQ multiplex PCR assay. Not all clones reach the TCRdb copy of this immuneACCESS table, which keeps in-frame sequences only. Checked studies attribute under half of the gap to unresolved V genes and leave the rest unexplained. In this sample the table shows about 88,000 clones, roughly 84% of which occur a single time. The ten largest account for about 2.7% of the sample. The sequenced sample was peripheral blood. Receptors were obtained from a woman older than 75 with acute or convalescent COVID-19.

The chain links TRBV9 to TRBJ1-6; D unclear. CDR1 and CDR2 (germline): SGDLS, YYNGEE. Trimming shortened V by 0 bases and J by 4 bases, and 20 bases separated the two germline ends. The CDR3 contains 19 residues. The CDR3 reads CASSVEIPPDSGYNSPLHF. CDR3 nucleotides: TGTGCCAGCAGCGTAGAGATCCCCCCCGACTCCGGTTATAATTCACCCCTCCACTTT.

The V gene is TRBV28, the J gene TRBJ2-1, with 9 bases aligning to TRBD1. The CDR3 consists of 15 residues. Losses at the gene ends were 6 bases for V and 7 bases for J; bases not matched to a gene: 10. From germline, CDR1 is MDHEN and CDR2 SYDVKM. The chain's CDR3 is CASSSSRQGVNEQFF. The DNA for the CDR3 is TGTGCCAGCAGCAGTTCTAGACAGGGGGTGAATGAGCAGTTCTTC.

The chain recombines TRBV9 with TRBJ2-3; D is perhaps TRBD2 (5 bases). The V gene lost 0 bases and the J gene lost 6 bases, with 17 bases spanning the gap. This CDR3 has 16 residues. In germline, CDR1 is SGDLS, CDR2 YYNGEE. The CDR3 loop reads CASSVGGVPLYDTQYF. Here the CDR3 DNA reads TGTGCCAGCAGCGTAGGGGGAGTCCCCCTTTACGATACGCAGTATTTT.

In this sample, this clone turned up once. The chain couples TRBV28 to TRBJ2-3, with a tentative D call TRBD1 (6 bases). Germline V CDR1 and CDR2: MDHEN, SYDVKM. The V end lost 6 bases, the J end lost 3 bases, and 13 bases lay between the germline ends. This CDR3 spans 14 amino acids. The CDR3 sequence: CASSVGGGTDTQYF. DNA of the CDR3: TGTGCCAGCAGCGTAGGGGGTGGGACAGATACGCAGTATTTT.

This chain uses TRBV30 with TRBJ2-1; maybe TRBD1 (5 bases). Germline CDR1 is GTSNPN and CDR2 is SVGIG (reference sequence). Trimming shortened V by 0 bases and J by 7 bases, and 16 bases separated the two germline ends. This CDR3 spans 15 amino acids. CDR3 coding DNA: TGTGCCTGGAGTGTATTCGGGCAGGGAAGGAATGAGCAGTTCTTC. Protein product: CAWSVFGQGRNEQFF.